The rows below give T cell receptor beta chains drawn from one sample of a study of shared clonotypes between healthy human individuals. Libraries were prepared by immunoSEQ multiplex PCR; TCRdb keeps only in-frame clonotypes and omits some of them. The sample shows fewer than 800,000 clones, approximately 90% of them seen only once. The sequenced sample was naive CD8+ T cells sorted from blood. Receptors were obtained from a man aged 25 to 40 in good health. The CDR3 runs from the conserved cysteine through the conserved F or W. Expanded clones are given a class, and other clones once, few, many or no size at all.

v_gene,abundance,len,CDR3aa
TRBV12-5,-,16,CASAPGRGGPTYEQYF
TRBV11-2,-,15,CASSLGFTGNNEQFF
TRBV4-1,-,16,CASSQLPAPPSYEQYF
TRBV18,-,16,CASSPESHRGEDEQYF
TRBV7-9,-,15,CASSPLRGPGTEAFF
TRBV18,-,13,CASSPQGASEQYF
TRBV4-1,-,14,CASSQAQGTDTQYF
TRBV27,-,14,CASKSTGANYGYTF
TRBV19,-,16,CASSIGTLSNTGELFF
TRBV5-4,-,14,CASSLGDRFYGYTF
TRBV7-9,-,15,CASSLVRDRVNEQFF
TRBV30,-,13,CAWGSGSYNEQFF
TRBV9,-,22,CASSVASTGTSSRVGSYNEQFF
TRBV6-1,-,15,CASSEILSRTDTQYF
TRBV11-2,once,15,CASSRYRGPNTEAFF
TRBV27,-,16,CASSSLVALAKNIQYF
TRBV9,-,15,CASSPEGLVGNEQFF
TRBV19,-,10,CALSSYEQYF
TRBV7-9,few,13,CASSLSGGQPQHF
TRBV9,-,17,CASSVGSSLGEYNEQFF
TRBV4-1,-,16,CASSQGTDGTSYEQYF
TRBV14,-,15,CASSSSLAGNYGYTF
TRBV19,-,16,CASSIWTGGMNTEAFF
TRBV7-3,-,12,CASRGRDGTQYF
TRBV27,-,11,CASSLKGEQYF
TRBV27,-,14,CASSLYQGDYGYTF
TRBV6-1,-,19,CASSEGPGQGTDSGNTIYF
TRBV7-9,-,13,CASTPRMNTEAFF
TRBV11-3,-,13,CASSLGDGPTQYF
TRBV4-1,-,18,CASSQDFMTESAYNEQFF
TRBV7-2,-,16,CASSPGFPMARYGYTF
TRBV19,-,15,CASSISDLLSYEQYF
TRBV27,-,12,CASWASSYEQYF
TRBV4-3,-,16,CASSQDTGTGTYEQYF
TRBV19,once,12,CASSLNSVDYTF
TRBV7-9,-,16,CASSYPGLAGGHEQFF
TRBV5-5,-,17,CASSREAGRAPNYGYTF
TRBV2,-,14,CASSDLRAFNEQFF
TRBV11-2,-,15,CASSHGTSGMDTQYF
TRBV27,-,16,CASSVSTGPRRYEQYF
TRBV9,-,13,CASSVGEEGEAFF
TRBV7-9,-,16,CASSSLAGSETYEQYF
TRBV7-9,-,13,CASSRLVDNEQFF
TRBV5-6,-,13,CASREVAKNIQYF
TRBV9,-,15,CASSPWGGGNEKLFF
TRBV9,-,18,CASSHSLGGGGPNYGYTF
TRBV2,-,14,CASSEAPNTGEQYF
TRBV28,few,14,CASSFSGNVDPQYF
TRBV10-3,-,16,CAISDPGRLSTDTQYF
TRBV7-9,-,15,CASSLAGGRREKLFF
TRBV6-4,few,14,CASSPGQGYNEQFF
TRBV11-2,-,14,CASSLVGGLETQYF
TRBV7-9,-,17,CASSNAPGLAEKDTQYF
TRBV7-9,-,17,CASSLTPGTGAGNTIYF
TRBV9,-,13,CASSVGDRGWQYF
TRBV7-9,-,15,CASSGTGVGYNEQFF
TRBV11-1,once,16,CASSLAPLAGGNEQFF
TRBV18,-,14,CASSPVQGADTQYF